Listed below are T cell receptor beta chains from one sample, sequenced in a study of CD8+CD57+ T cells in acquired aplastic anemia. MiXCR, run by TCRdb on the reads, gives a single entry per CDR3 protein. The data contain roughly 420,000 distinct CDR3 sequences, around 72% of them singletons. The specimen was sorted CD4+, CD8+, or CD8+CD57+ T cells (not recorded which) from PBMCs. These receptors originate from a human donor in good health, serving as a control. The CDR3 runs from the conserved cysteine through the conserved F or W. The D gene is left open where the match is weak. Expanded clones are given a class, and other clones once, few, many or no size at all.

d_call j_call v_call clone_size cdr3_length cdr3_aa cdr3_nt
. TRBJ2-1 TRBV5-1 . 14 CASSSTCIQDEQFF TGCGCCAGCAGCTCAACATGTATTCAAGATGAGCAGTTCTTC
TRBD1 TRBJ1-4 TRBV12-3/TRBV12-4 many 14 CASGESGGAEKLFF TGTGCCAGCGGGGAGTCAGGGGGAGCGGAAAAACTGTTTTTT
. TRBJ1-1 TRBV10-3 . 16 CAISRGNRVSPTEAFF TGTGCCATCAGTCGAGGGAACAGGGTTAGCCCCACTGAAGCTTTCTTT
TRBD1 TRBJ1-6 TRBV12-5 . 14 CASGLRQGIPPLHF TGTGCTAGTGGTTTAAGACAGGGCATACCACCCCTCCACTTT
. TRBJ2-7 TRBV20-1 . 12 CSVTTGHREQYF TGCAGTGTAACGACAGGTCATCGCGAGCAGTACTTC
. TRBJ2-7 TRBV5-1 . 16 CASSLGPATVLSEQYF TGCGCCAGCAGCCTAGGACCCGCGACGGTCCTTAGTGAGCAGTACTTC
. TRBJ2-6 TRBV19 . 15 CASSIDSFGANVLTF TGTGCCAGTAGTATCGACAGTTTTGGGGCCAACGTCCTGACTTTC
. TRBJ1-3 TRBV20-1 few 14 CSARHMRGRNTIYF TGCAGTGCTAGACATATGCGGGGAAGAAACACCATATATTTT
. TRBJ2-1 TRBV7-2 . 16 CASSLQGGPSYNEQFF TGTGCCAGCAGCTTACAGGGGGGGCCCTCCTACAATGAGCAGTTCTTC
. TRBJ2-7 TRBV7-2 . 16 CASSPAGNTLQHVQYF TGTGCCAGCAGCCCCGCTGGGAATACGCTCCAGCACGTTCAGTACTTC
TRBD1 TRBJ2-5 TRBV29-1 . 14 CSVDGTGSHETQYF TGCAGCGTTGATGGGACAGGGTCCCACGAGACCCAGTACTTC
. TRBJ1-1 TRBV7-9 few 12 CASEGGWAEAFF TGTGCCAGCGAGGGAGGGTGGGCTGAAGCTTTCTTT
TRBD1 TRBJ2-4 TRBV4-3 . 16 CASSQETGTYKNIQYF TGCGCCAGCAGCCAAGAGACAGGGACCTACAAAAACATTCAGTACTTC
. TRBJ2-7 TRBV29-1 . 14 CSVEAGDTSYEQYF TGCAGCGTTGAAGCAGGGGACACTTCCTACGAGCAGTACTTC
TRBD1 TRBJ1-1 TRBV6-2/TRBV6-3 many 15 CASSPGTGGYTEAFF TGTGCCAGCAGTCCCGGGACAGGGGGATACACTGAAGCTTTCTTT
. TRBJ2-6 TRBV13 . 16 CASSQAVHYGATFLTF TGTGCCAGCAGCCAGGCAGTTCACTATGGGGCCACCTTCCTGACTTTC
. TRBJ2-3 TRBV7-2 . 15 CASSLAMGVGDTQYF TGTGCCAGCAGCTTAGCTATGGGGGTAGGGGATACGCAGTATTTT
. TRBJ1-2 TRBV7-8 . 13 CASSVDTSYGYAF TGTGCCAGCAGCGTCGACACTAGCTATGGCTACGCCTTC
. TRBJ1-1 TRBV20-1 . 11 CSARMAHEAFF TGCAGTGCTAGAATGGCGCACGAAGCTTTCTTT
. TRBJ2-7 TRBV19 many 13 CASSDRGSYEQYF TGTGCCAGTAGCGATCGGGGCTCCTACGAGCAGTACTTC
. TRBJ1-2 TRBV5-5 . 14 CASTRGLRDYGYTF TGTGCCAGCACCCGCGGGCTCAGAGACTATGGCTACACCTTC
TRBD1 TRBJ2-1 TRBV5-5 once 14 CASTTGTGGNEQFF TGTGCCAGCACCACCGGGACAGGGGGCAATGAGCAGTTCTTC
. TRBJ1-2 TRBV11-2 . 13 CASSLGLARGYTF TGTGCCAGCAGCTTAGGGTTGGCCCGTGGCTACACCTTC
TRBD2 TRBJ2-3 TRBV7-6 . 16 CASSLEWRGGTDTQYF TGTGCCAGCAGCTTAGAGTGGCGGGGGGGAACAGATACGCAGTATTTT
. TRBJ1-6 TRBV2 . 14 CASSVGGNKETLHF TGTGCCAGCAGTGTAGGAGGAAATAAAGAGACTCTGCACTTC
. TRBJ1-6 TRBV5-5 . 13 CASSLALRSPLHF TGTGCCAGCAGCTTAGCACTTCGATCACCCCTCCACTTT
TRBD1 TRBJ2-7 TRBV25-1 many 15 CASSPFDRGLGEQYF TGTGCCAGCAGTCCGTTCGACAGGGGGTTGGGGGAGCAGTACTTC
. TRBJ2-7 TRBV25-1 few 12 CASNSALYEQYF TGTGCCAGCAACTCAGCTCTCTACGAGCAGTACTTC
. TRBJ1-6 TRBV7-9 many 16 CASSFRDDRQNSPLHF TGTGCCAGCAGCTTCAGGGACGATCGGCAAAATTCACCCCTCCACTTT
. TRBJ1-3 TRBV5-1 . 15 CASSPDSYSGNTIYF TGCGCCAGCAGCCCGGACAGTTACTCTGGAAACACCATATATTTT
TRBD1 TRBJ1-2 TRBV10-3 . 15 CASSKPGQGSGGYTF TGTGCCAGTTCTAAGCCGGGACAGGGGTCAGGTGGCTACACCTTC
. TRBJ1-6 TRBV20-1 many 14 CSGARYEDNSPLHF TGCAGTGGCGCACGCTACGAGGATAATTCACCCCTCCACTTT
. TRBJ1-3 TRBV7-9 . 15 CASSFVGAAGNTIYF TGTGCCAGCAGTTTCGTAGGGGCGGCTGGAAACACCATATATTTT
TRBD1 TRBJ2-7 TRBV2 few 14 CASSSDRDTYEQYF TGTGCCAGCAGTTCGGACAGGGACACCTACGAGCAGTACTTC
. TRBJ1-6 TRBV10-1 few 14 CASSEWGDNSPLHF TGCGCCAGCAGTGAGTGGGGAGATAATTCACCCCTCCACTTT
. TRBJ2-7 TRBV7-2 . 13 CASSGESSYDQYF TGTGCCAGCAGTGGAGAGAGCTCCTACGACCAGTACTTC
. TRBJ1-2 TRBV20-1 many 16 CSARGPGPQANYGYTF TGCAGTGCTAGGGGACCCGGCCCCCAAGCTAACTATGGCTACACCTTC
. TRBJ1-1 TRBV6-1 . 13 CASSVRDQGEAFF TGTGCCAGCAGTGTAAGGGATCAGGGTGAAGCTTTCTTT
. TRBJ1-2 TRBV9 . 14 CASSVRRGETQYSF TGTGCCAGCAGCGTTAGGAGGGGTGAGACTCAGTACTCCTTC
. TRBJ1-2 TRBV5-1 . 14 CASSLVWENYGYTF TGTGCCAGCAGCTTAGTTTGGGAGAACTATGGCTACACCTTC